This TCR beta chain was documented in a study of cytotoxic CD8 clonotypes in ibrutinib-treated CLL. Study-level background: Partial response occurred in approximately 25 patients and complete response in 2; at median about 70 months, approximately 14 remained remitted and approximately 12 progressed.

Concerning this clone: Its target is unknown.

Repertoires were generated with immunoSEQ multiplex PCR, while TCRdb's copy carries only in-frame clones and drops some. Of some 200,000 clones detected, more than 75% appear once; the ten largest clones hold about 10%. With 1 base removed from V and 6 bases from J, the gap between germline ends came to 16 bases. This CDR3 spans 16 amino acids. Germline lookup yields CDR1 SGDLS and CDR2 YYNGEE. Study-level results: Clonality was higher at ibrutinib response and returned toward baseline at progression. Pretreatment clonality was elevated relative to age-matched healthy donors and paralleled circulating CD8+ T-cell counts.

The origin of this receptor is a human donor with chronic lymphocytic leukemia. Sequenced here: PBMCs, sampled after 12 months of ibrutinib treatment. The chain employs TRBV9 and TRBJ2-2; no firm D call. CDR3 loop: CASSVYGSVRSGELFF. The CDR3 DNA follows: TGTGCCAGCAGCGTATATGGCTCCGTGAGGTCCGGGGAGCTGTTTTTT.